What follows describes a single T cell receptor (beta chain). Its antigen is not known. Sequenced patients had shown CD8+CD57+ cell expansion by flow cytometry. The enrolled patients all had severe acquired aplastic anemia. When blood sampling took place, the patients had received no therapy. This sample was included in a study of CD8+CD57+ T cells in acquired aplastic anemia. Background on the study: Sorted CD4+ and CD8+ cells gave a mean 3.2 ug DNA, range roughly 0.2 to 27.4 ug.

Genomic DNA served as template for TCR beta VDJ and CDR3 profiling. TCRdb reanalysed the reads using MiXCR and keeps one entry per CDR3 protein. This sample has 160,000 or so distinct CDR3 sequences; roughly 50% occur once, and the top ten carry more than 30%. J lost 7 bases, V lost 6 bases, and 10 bases had no gene match. The germline CDR1 and CDR2 sequences are DFQATT and SNEGSKA (reference sequence). The CDR3 sequence is 13 residues long. Study-level points and caveats: Researchers reported that CD8+ Simpson's diversity was not significantly different in patients versus controls.

The V gene is TRBV20-1, the J gene TRBJ1-2; TRBD1 matches 8 bases. The sequence was obtained from a human donor with aplastic anemia. The sequenced sample consisted of sorted CD4+, CD8+, or CD8+CD57+ T cells (not recorded which) from PBMCs. CDR3 residues: CSAEDQGAFGYTF. The CDR3 nucleotides are TGCAGTGCGGAAGACCAGGGGGCGTTTGGCTACACCTTC.